This TCR beta chain derives from a study of metastatic and nonmetastatic thyroid tumors. Study context: Comparison of repertoires was carried out across blood and tumor or nodule tissue from malignant and benign thyroid patients.

Trimming cost V 0 bases and J 7 bases, with 15 bases left between them. The CDR3 consists of 14 residues. The germline gives CDR1 GTSNPN, CDR2 SVGIG (reference sequence). All patients were treatment-naive before thyroid surgery. Study-level results: According to reports, the diversity of TCR beta was significantly higher in malignant thyroid tumors than in benign nodules, and this held in both blood and tumor samples.

Worth noting for this clone: Its antigen is unidentified.

TCRdb re-called the PCR reads with MiXCR. The sample carries approximately 7,000 clones, approximately 40% recorded once. The clonotype comes from a female donor with papillary thyroid cancer or a benign thyroid nodule (not recorded which). Some clones in this sample may be carry-over from other donors' samples. This chain links TRBV30 with TRBJ1-2; D is unclear. Sequences were obtained from tumor tissue. This chain's CDR3 is CAWSVKGSRAGYTF. The CDR3 DNA is TGTGCCTGGAGTGTAAAGGGTAGTCGAGCTGGCTACACCTTC.